This T cell receptor (beta chain) was obtained from a study of shared clonotypes between healthy human individuals. The repertoire was sequenced with immunoSEQ multiplex PCR; TCRdb's copy has only in-frame clones and lacks some. In the table there are hundreds of thousands of clones, about 74% of which are singletons. The V gene lost 3 bases and the J gene lost 5 bases, with 11 bases spanning the gap. Germline CDR1 and CDR2: SQVTM and ANQGSEA. This CDR3 spans 13 amino acids. The split of CD4+ cells yielded CD45RA+ naive and CD45RA-negative memory subsets. The sequencing sample was made of memory CD4+ T cells sorted from blood. Subset meaning: CD45RA-negative fraction. This receptor was identified in a woman aged 25 to 45 in good health. The V gene is TRBV29-1, the J gene TRBJ1-5; no reliable D call. CDR3 in DNA: TGCAGCGTTGACCCCAGGAATCATCAGCCCCAGCATTTT. It encodes CSVDPRNHQPQHF.